This T cell receptor (beta chain) was obtained from a study of T cells after yellow fever vaccination. Study in general: Each low-cell-number fraction was prepared by means of SMART-Seq v4 Ultra Low Input. Study conclusions and caveats: Booster samples showed a return of most primary-vaccination clones (roughly 95% CD4, approximately 85% CD8).

This clonotype was found many times. The target antigen is unknown. V gave up 9 bases and J gave up 3 bases, with 14 bases separating them. The germline CDR1 and CDR2 sequences are WNHNN and SYGVQD (reference sequence). The CDR3 length is 13 residues. The TCR cDNA carried a universal primer site and UMIs from 5'RACE template switching. From the 5' RACE reads, TCRdb called clonotypes with MiXCR, one entry per CDR3 protein. The data contain tens of thousands of distinct CDR3 sequences, 7.4% of them seen just once; the ten biggest clones take up 28%. The chain employs TRBV10-1 and TRBJ1-1, with D perhaps TRBD1 (5 bases). The sequence was collected from a man aged 18-30 years who received the YFV17D yellow fever vaccine. The source was CD8+ T cells sorted from PBMCs, collected less than 16 days after the first yellow fever vaccination. CDR3 coding DNA: TGCGCCAGGCTGGGGGAAACCGACACTGAAGCTTTCTTT. Translated: CARLGETDTEAFF.